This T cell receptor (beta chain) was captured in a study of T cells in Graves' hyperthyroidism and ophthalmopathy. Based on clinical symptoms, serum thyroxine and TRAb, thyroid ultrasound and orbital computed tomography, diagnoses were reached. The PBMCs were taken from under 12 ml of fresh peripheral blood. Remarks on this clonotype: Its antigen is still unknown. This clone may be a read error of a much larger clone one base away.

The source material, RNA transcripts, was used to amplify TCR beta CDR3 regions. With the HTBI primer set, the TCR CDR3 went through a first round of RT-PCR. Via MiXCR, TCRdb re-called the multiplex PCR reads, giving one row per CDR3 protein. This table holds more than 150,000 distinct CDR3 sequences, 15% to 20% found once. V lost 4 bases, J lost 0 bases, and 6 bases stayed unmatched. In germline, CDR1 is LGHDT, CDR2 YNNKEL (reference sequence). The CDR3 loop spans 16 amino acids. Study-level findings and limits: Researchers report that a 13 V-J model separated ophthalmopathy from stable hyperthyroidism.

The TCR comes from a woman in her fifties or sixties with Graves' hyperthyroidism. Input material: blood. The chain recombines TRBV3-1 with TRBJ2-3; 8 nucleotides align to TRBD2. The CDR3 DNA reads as TGTGCCAGCAGCCCTACCGGGACTAGTAGCACAGATACGCAGTATTTT. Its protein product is CASSPTGTSSTDTQYF.